Below, 23 T cell receptor beta chains from the same sample are listed, as sequenced in a study of T-cell reconstitution after alpha-beta-depleted transplantation in children. Construction of the TCRbeta library involved unique molecular identifiers. From the PCR reads, TCRdb called clonotypes with MiXCR, one entry per CDR3 protein. Of around 800,000 distinct CDR3 sequences in the sample, 15% to 20% are singletons; the top ten hold 5%. The source material was PBMCs, mostly from graft donor cells, sampled 360 days after TCRalphabeta/CD19-depleted stem cell transplant. Receptors originate from a male patient between 5 and 17 years old who had a stem cell transplant for acute lymphoblastic leukemia, so the T cells may come from the graft donor.

V gene TRBV15 combines with J gene TRBJ2-6; D uncertain. CDR1 is LNHNV and CDR2 is YYDKDF in the germline V gene (reference sequence). The CDR3 has 16 amino acids. Trimming shortened V by 0 bases and J by 0 bases, and 6 bases separated the two germline ends. The CDR3 loop is CATSRDTYSGANVLTF. The CDR3 nucleotides are TGTGCCACCAGCAGAGACACTTACTCTGGGGCCAACGTCCTGACTTTC.

Many counts were recorded for this clonotype. The V call is TRBV15, the J call TRBJ2-7; no definite D call. CDR3 length: 11 residues. Germline CDR1 is LNHNV and CDR2 is YYDKDF (reference sequence). Trimming stripped 3 bases from V and 4 bases from J, with 4 bases between. The DNA of the CDR3 is TGTGCCACCAGCAGCGGGTACGAGCAGTACTTC. Protein sequence: CATSSGYEQYF.

This chain links TRBV28 with TRBJ1-5; 7 positions agree with TRBD1. The CDR3 spans 15 residues. V shed 3 bases and J 3 bases; nucleotides not matched to a gene: 5. Per the germline V gene, CDR1 is MDHEN and CDR2 is SYDVKM. CDR3 nucleotide sequence: TGTGCCAGCAGTTTTCATGACAGGGTCAATCAGCCCCAGCATTTT. Its protein product is CASSFHDRVNQPQHF.

This clonotype was detected only a few times. The rearrangement uses TRBV5-1 and TRBJ1-1, with 11 bases aligning to TRBD1. The V and J ends lost 4 bases and 5 bases, in that order; junction bases with no gene match: 7. Germline V gene data show CDR1 as SGHRS and CDR2 as YFSETQ. The CDR3 sequence is 15 residues long. DNA for the CDR3: TGCGCCAGCAGCGACCGGACAGGGGGCGGTACTGAAGCTTTCTTT. Translated, it gives CASSDRTGGGTEAFF. Together with reference TRBV5-1 and TRBJ1-1, the CDR3 gives the full variable domain: KAGVTQTPRYLIKTRGQQVTLSCSPISGHRSVSWYQQTPGQGLQFLFEYFSETQRNKGNFPGRFSGRQFSNSRSEMNVSTLELGDSALYLCASSDRTGGGTEAFFGQGTRLTVV.

This clonotype was observed a few times. The genes are TRBV10-3 and TRBJ1-6; D is unresolved. Germline CDR1 and CDR2: ENHRY and SYGVKD. CDR3 size: 18 residues. Trimming left V 5 bases short and J 0 bases short, with 17 bases between. The chain's CDR3 is CAISSGISLSSYNSPLHF. CDR3 nucleotide sequence: TGTGCCATCAGTTCCGGGATCTCCTTGAGCTCCTATAATTCACCCCTCCACTTT.

The rearrangement joins TRBV11-2 to TRBJ2-7, with 11 nucleotides matching TRBD2. From germline, CDR1 is SGHAT and CDR2 FQNNGV. The CDR3 has 16 amino acids. V gave up 5 bases and J gave up 3 bases; unmatched junction bases: 9. Written as DNA, the CDR3 is TGTGCCAGCAGCGGGGAACTAGCGGGAGAAATCTACGAGCAGTACTTC. Protein sequence: CASSGELAGEIYEQYF.

The V and J genes are TRBV5-1 and TRBJ1-5; 9 bases map to TRBD1. Trimming cost V 4 bases and J 7 bases; bases outside gene matches: 9. The CDR3 sequence is 15 residues long. CDR1 and CDR2 from the germline V gene are SGHRS and YFSETQ. The CDR3 DNA is TGCGCCAGCAGCCGCGGGGACAGGGTTAACCAGCCCCAGCATTTT. Translating it yields CASSRGDRVNQPQHF.

This clonotype has only one observation. This chain uses TRBV12-3 or TRBV12-4 with TRBJ1-5, with TRBD1 as a possible D gene (6 bases). This CDR3 has 15 amino acids. Trimming pared 6 bases from V and 1 base from J, leaving 13 bases between. The CDR3 DNA reads TGTGCCAGCAGCCTGTCAGGGGCCAGCAATCAGCCCCAGCATTTT. Translation: CASSLSGASNQPQHF.

Ten or more counts support this clonotype. This chain connects TRBV7-9 to TRBJ2-7; a weak D match, TRBD2 (6 bases). V gave up 0 bases and J gave up 5 bases, with 14 bases separating them. This CDR3 has 15 amino acids. The germline CDR1 and CDR2 sequences are SEHNR and FQNEAQ (reference sequence). The CDR3 DNA sequence: TGTGCCAGCAGCTTAGCGCAAGGAGGGAGGAACGAGCAGTACTTC. It is translated as CASSLAQGGRNEQYF. The whole variable domain, remainder taken from reference TRBV7-9 and TRBJ2-7, is DTGVSQNPRHKITKRGQNVTFRCDPISEHNRLYWYRQTLGQGPEFLTYFQNEAQLEKSRLLSDRFSAERPKGSFSTLEIQRTEQGDSAMYLCASSLAQGGRNEQYFGPGTRLTVT.

The chain recombines TRBV5-1 with TRBJ2-3; 9 nucleotides line up with TRBD2. V gave up 1 base and J gave up 4 bases; unmatched junction bases: 10. CDR1 is SGHRS and CDR2 is YFSETQ in the germline V gene. CDR3 length: 17 residues. The CDR3 sequence is CASSLTAGGRLPDTQYF. CDR3 bases: TGCGCCAGCAGCTTGACGGCGGGAGGGCGATTGCCAGATACGCAGTATTTT.

This chain links TRBV9 with TRBJ1-2; D remains ambiguous. Trimming removed 0 bases at V and 4 bases at J, with 10 bases between. The CDR3 sequence is 14 residues long. The germline V gene encodes CDR1 SGDLS and CDR2 YYNGEE. DNA of the CDR3: TGTGCCAGCAGCGTAGCTCGGGAATTCTATGGCTACACCTTC. Translation: CASSVAREFYGYTF.

This clonotype was seen more than once but under ten times. This chain connects TRBV5-1 to TRBJ2-1, with TRBD2 as a possible D gene (6 bases). This CDR3 has 16 residues. CDR1 is SGHRS, CDR2 YFSETQ, per germline. V was clipped by 4 bases and J by 7 bases, with 21 bases between them. The CDR3 spells CASSGGIPDVGNEQFF. CDR3 bases: TGCGCCAGCAGCGGGGGGATCCCAGATGTCGGTAATGAGCAGTTCTTC.

The chain uses TRBV10-3 and TRBJ2-7; 7 bases match TRBD1. The germline V gene has CDR1 ENHRY and CDR2 SYGVKD. The CDR3 totals 12 residues. Germline trimming cut 4 bases from V and 10 bases from J; bases unmatched to any gene: 7. CDR3 DNA sequence: TGTGCCATCAGTGGTAGACAGGGCGACCAGTACTTC. It is translated as CAISGRQGDQYF.

The chain links TRBV19 to TRBJ1-1, with a possible D match to TRBD1 (6 bases). The CDR3 consists of 11 residues. Trimming left V 8 bases short and J 8 bases short, with 12 bases between. CDR1 is LNHDA, CDR2 SQIVND, per germline (reference sequence). The CDR3 loop is CASRIGTEAFF. The CDR3 region has the DNA TGTGCCAGTCGCATCGGGACAGAAGCTTTCTTT.

The table lists this clonotype with a few counts. CDR3 region: CASKSNMETQYF. CDR3 in DNA: TGTGCCAGCAAAAGCAATATGGAGACCCAGTACTTC. The chain recombines TRBV7-9 with TRBJ2-5; D is unclear. Germline CDR1 and CDR2: SEHNR and FQNEAQ (reference sequence). CDR3 length: 12 residues. Trimming pared 7 bases from V and 5 bases from J, leaving 11 bases between.

At least ten counts were recorded for this clonotype. The CDR3 spells CASSRGLAGDTQYF. In DNA, the CDR3 is TGTGCCAGCAGCCGGGGACTAGCTGGAGATACGCAGTATTTT. The chain combines TRBV4-2 with TRBJ2-3, with 9 nucleotides matching TRBD2. Per the germline V gene, CDR1 is LGHNA and CDR2 is YNFKEQ. The V and J ends lost 4 bases and 5 bases, in that order; junction bases with no gene match: 4. The CDR3 is made up of 14 amino acids.

CDR3 region: CASSFYPGRAGGGEQYF. The CDR3 nucleotides read TGCGCCAGCAGCTTCTATCCCGGGCGAGCGGGAGGGGGCGAGCAGTACTTC. The rearrangement joins TRBV5-1 to TRBJ2-7, with TRBD2 identical over 10 bases. Germline V lookup: CDR1 SGHRS, CDR2 YFSETQ. The CDR3 consists of 17 residues. The V segment lost 2 bases and the J segment 6 bases; nucleotides outside the gene matches: 14.

This clonotype was observed a few times. The genes are TRBV5-1 and TRBJ2-1, with 8 positions matching TRBD2. V lost 7 bases, J lost 4 bases, and 10 bases stayed unmatched. The CDR3 has 15 amino acids. The germline CDR1 and CDR2 sequences are SGHRS and YFSETQ. The CDR3 DNA reads as TGCGCCAGCCACCTCCGGAGCGGGGGATACAATGAGCAGTTCTTC. This sequence encodes CASHLRSGGYNEQFF. Full variable domain (outside the CDR3, taken from reference TRBV5-1 and TRBJ2-1): KAGVTQTPRYLIKTRGQQVTLSCSPISGHRSVSWYQQTPGQGLQFLFEYFSETQRNKGNFPGRFSGRQFSNSRSEMNVSTLELGDSALYLCASHLRSGGYNEQFFGPGTRLTVL.

There are many counts of this clonotype. The chain recombines TRBV12-3 or TRBV12-4 with TRBJ2-1; 10 nucleotides align to TRBD2. With 2 bases clipped from V and 0 bases from J, the junction kept 4 bases outside the gene matches. CDR3 size: 17 residues. CDR3 in DNA: TGTGCCAGCAGTTTAAGAGCTAGCGGGAGCTCCTACAATGAGCAGTTCTTC. Translation gives CASSLRASGSSYNEQFF.

The rearrangement joins TRBV9 to TRBJ2-7, with TRBD2 matching over 8 bases. This CDR3 region has 16 residues. The germline gives CDR1 SGDLS, CDR2 YYNGEE. The J segment lost 2 bases and the V segment lost 0 bases, leaving 7 bases of the junction unmatched. The CDR3 is CASSVDRTSWAYEQYF. The CDR3 coding sequence is TGTGCCAGCAGCGTAGACCGGACTAGCTGGGCCTACGAGCAGTACTTC.

This clonotype was found many times. The V gene is TRBV12-3 or TRBV12-4, the J gene TRBJ2-1; 9 nucleotides line up with TRBD2. The CDR3 consists of 17 residues. With V trimmed by 3 bases and J by 8 bases, 14 bases remained unmatched. In nucleotides, the CDR3 is TGTGCCAGCAGTTTTGGGTTTGGCGGGAGGGCCGGCGATGAGCAGTTCTTC. This codes for CASSFGFGGRAGDEQFF.

The V call is TRBV6-2 or TRBV6-3, the J call TRBJ2-1; 7 bases line up with TRBD1. The J segment lost 7 bases and the V segment lost 2 bases, leaving 23 bases of the junction unmatched. The germline gives CDR1 MNHEY, CDR2 SVGEGT. The CDR3 length is 20 residues. The CDR3 DNA reads TGTGCCAGCAGTTACCTAGCCGTTAAGGGGGTAACAGGGGTTCGAAATGAGCAGTTCTTC. Protein sequence: CASSYLAVKGVTGVRNEQFF.

V usage is TRBV4-1 and J usage is TRBJ2-3, with unresolved D. The V end was cut by 2 bases, the J end by 2 bases, with 8 bases between. The CDR3 is made up of 14 amino acids. Germline V gene lookup returns CDR1 MGHRA and CDR2 YSYEKL. The CDR3: CASSQLGATDTQYF. The CDR3 DNA reads as TGCGCCAGCAGCCAACTGGGTGCCACAGATACGCAGTATTTT.